A single sample gave rise to the 21 T cell receptor beta chains below, sequenced in a study of CD8 T cells in ankylosing spondylitis. No cognate antigen is known for these TCRs. In TCRdb, the 5' RACE reads were re-called with MiXCR into one record per CDR3 protein. The table lists 500,000 to 550,000 distinct CDR3 sequences, about 12% of them singletons. General study points: It appeared that ankylosing spondylitis blood was characterized by a TCR beta motif of about eight highly homologous variants.

The sample comprised blood, either unsorted or a sorted T cell fraction (not recorded which). Receptor source: a male donor with ankylosing spondylitis.

Ten or more counts support this clonotype. The chain recombines TRBV12-3 or TRBV12-4 with TRBJ1-5; D call uncertain. This CDR3 spans 14 amino acids. V was clipped by 5 bases and J by 0 bases, with 8 bases between them. The chain's CDR3 is CASSGVHSNQPQHF. The CDR3 DNA is TGTGCCAGCAGTGGGGTACATAGCAATCAGCCCCAGCATTTT.

A few counts support this clonotype. The chain couples TRBV7-9 to TRBJ1-6, with 9 bases identical to TRBD1. This CDR3 has 15 amino acids. The germline V gene has CDR1 SEHNR and CDR2 FQNEAQ (reference sequence). V shed 3 bases, J shed 10 bases, and the junction held 7 bases outside the gene matches. This CDR3 reads CASSFETGGKSPLHF. As DNA, the CDR3 is TGTGCCAGCAGCTTTGAGACAGGGGGAAAGTCACCCCTCCACTTT.

This clonotype appeared a few times. The rearrangement joins TRBV2 to TRBJ2-7; 8 bases align to TRBD2. The CDR3 runs to 14 residues. The V gene's germline CDR1 is SNHLY and CDR2 FYNNEI. After removal of 4 bases from V and 5 bases from J, the junction contained 7 bases not matched to a gene. The CDR3 spells CASSVVGRADEQYF. The CDR3 region has the DNA TGTGCCAGCAGTGTGGTCGGGAGGGCGGACGAGCAGTACTTC.

The gene calls are TRBV29-1 and TRBJ2-3; 9 positions match TRBD2. Looked up from germline, CDR1 is SQVTM and CDR2 is ANQGSEA. V was pared by 6 bases and J by 2 bases, with 18 bases of the junction left unmatched. The CDR3 is 18 amino acids. The CDR3 here is CSVGPIAGDLMFTDTQYF. Here the CDR3 DNA reads TGCAGCGTCGGACCAATAGCGGGAGACTTAATGTTCACAGATACGCAGTATTTT.

The V and J genes are TRBV10-1 and TRBJ2-5; D is perhaps TRBD2 (7 bases). The V end lost 0 bases, the J end lost 2 bases, and 16 bases lay between the germline ends. Germline CDR1 reads WNHNN; CDR2 reads SYGVQD (reference sequence). The CDR3 contains 17 residues. The CDR3 spells CASSESRGLLVQETQYF. CDR3 coding DNA: TGCGCCAGCAGTGAGTCGCGGGGGCTGTTAGTACAAGAGACCCAGTACTTC.

This chain connects TRBV5-1 to TRBJ2-3; D is unclear. Germline V CDR1 and CDR2: SGHRS, YFSETQ. The CDR3 spans 15 residues. Trimming shortened V by 3 bases and J by 4 bases, and 15 bases separated the two germline ends. The chain's CDR3 is CASSSRATTADTQYF. The CDR3, as DNA: TGCGCCAGCAGCTCTAGGGCCACTACGGCAGATACGCAGTATTTT.

This rearrangement joins TRBV19 to TRBJ2-2, with D tentatively TRBD2 (6 bases). Trimming cost V 7 bases and J 2 bases, with 20 bases left between them. This CDR3 spans 17 amino acids. The germline CDR1 and CDR2 sequences are LNHDA and SQIVND (reference sequence). The CDR3 bases are TGTGCCAGTATATCCCGGGACTTCTCCCCTAACACCGGGGAGCTGTTTTTT. It specifies CASISRDFSPNTGELFF.

The gene calls are TRBV6-1 and TRBJ2-1, with 10 bases lining up with TRBD2. The CDR3 is 17 amino acids. Germline trimming cut 2 bases from V and 0 bases from J; bases unmatched to any gene: 4. Germline V gene lookup returns CDR1 MNHNS and CDR2 SASEGT. CDR3 sequence reads: CASSEKASGSSYNEQFF. The CDR3 DNA is TGTGCCAGCAGTGAAAAGGCTAGCGGGAGCTCCTACAATGAGCAGTTCTTC.

This clonotype occurred a few times. The J gene is TRBJ2-1, the V gene TRBV24-1; TRBD1 might be the D (5 bases). CDR1 is KGHDR, CDR2 SFDVKD, per germline. V lost 0 bases to trimming and J lost 7 bases, with 9 bases between them. This CDR3 is 14 amino acids long. CDR3 in amino acids: CATSDLKGWNEQFF. The CDR3 bases are TGTGCCACCAGTGATTTGAAGGGGTGGAATGAGCAGTTCTTC.

This clonotype was counted between two and nine times. The chain links TRBV5-5 to TRBJ1-4, with 7 bases that match TRBD1. V was clipped by 4 bases and J by 3 bases; unmatched bases: 9. The CDR3 sequence is 16 residues long. Germline CDR1 is SGHKS and CDR2 is YYEKEE (reference sequence). The CDR3 reads CASSPGQPGPNEKLFF. The CDR3 DNA reads TGTGCCAGCAGCCCGGGACAGCCCGGACCTAATGAAAAACTGTTTTTT.

The chain links TRBV12-5 to TRBJ1-1; a possible D gene is TRBD1 (5 bases). The germline V gene has CDR1 LGHNT and CDR2 FRNRAP. The V gene lost 3 bases and the J gene lost 3 bases, with 8 bases spanning the gap. The CDR3 runs 13 residues. For the CDR3, the DNA is TGTGCTAGTGGTTTAGCAGGGTACACTGAAGCTTTCTTT. Its protein product is CASGLAGYTEAFF.

This clonotype was seen a handful of times. J is TRBJ2-7 and V is TRBV11-3; 7 bases fit TRBD1. Germline V CDR1 and CDR2: SGHNT, YENEEA. The length of the CDR3 is 15 residues. The J segment lost 4 bases and the V segment lost 0 bases, leaving 6 bases of the junction unmatched. The CDR3 loop reads CASSLDPDRAYEQYF. The CDR3 DNA is TGTGCCAGCAGCTTAGATCCCGACAGGGCTTACGAGCAGTACTTC. The entire variable domain, with the rest obtained from reference TRBV11-3 and TRBJ2-7, is as follows: EAGVVQSPRYKIIEKKQPVAFWCNPISGHNTLYWYLQNLGQGPELLIRYENEEAVDDSQLPKDRFSAERLKGVDSTLKIQPAELGDSAVYLCASSLDPDRAYEQYFGPGTRLTVT.

This clonotype was counted many times. The genes are TRBV12-3 or TRBV12-4 and TRBJ1-2; TRBD1 matches at 10 bases. After removal of 8 bases from V and 10 bases from J, the junction contained 7 bases not matched to a gene. CDR3 size: 12 residues. CDR3 in amino acids: CASGRDRGLYTF. CDR3 nucleotide sequence: TGTGCCAGCGGCCGGGACAGGGGCCTCTACACCTTC.

Concerning this clonotype: The junction departs from the called germline gene at one end, perhaps through a read error. The CDR3 here is CASRLDRGFTDTQYF. In nucleotides, the CDR3 is TGTGCCAGCAGGTTGGACAGGGGGTTCACAGATACGCAGTATTTT. J is TRBJ2-3 and V is TRBV5-4; 10 nucleotides agree with TRBD1. The CDR3 runs 15 residues. In germline, CDR1 is SGHNT, CDR2 YYREEE (reference sequence). The entire variable domain, with the rest obtained from reference TRBV5-4 and TRBJ2-3, is as follows: ETGVTQSPTHLIKTRGQQVTLRCSSQSGHNTVSWYQQALGQGPQFIFQYYREEENGRGNFPPRFSGLQFPNYSSELNVNALELDDSALYLCASRLDRGFTDTQYFGPGTRLTVL.

Turning to this clonotype: The junction and the germline gene differ at one end; a read error may be behind it. J is TRBJ2-7 and V is TRBV12-3 or TRBV12-4, with 10 bases identical to TRBD1. This CDR3 has 15 residues. The DNA of the CDR3 is TGTGCCAGCAGATTAGGACAGGGGGGCACCTACGAGCAGTACTTC. Translating gives CASRLGQGGTYEQYF.

The DNA for the CDR3 is TGTGCCAGCAGCCCTGATCTAGCCCCGGAAGGAGATACGCAGTATTTT. Translated: CASSPDLAPEGDTQYF. The chain is built from TRBV11-2 and TRBJ2-3, with a weak D call TRBD2 (5 bases). Per the germline V gene, CDR1 is SGHAT and CDR2 is FQNNGV. There are 16 residues in the CDR3. V lost 5 bases to trimming and J lost 5 bases, with 20 bases between them.

The table lists this clonotype with a few counts. The chain couples TRBV7-6 to TRBJ2-3; 13 positions match TRBD2. Trimming removed 0 bases from V and 2 bases from J; junction bases left unmatched: 2. The CDR3 length is 17 residues. Germline CDR1 is SGHVS and CDR2 is FNYEAQ. CDR3 loop: CASSLAGTSGNTDTQYF. CDR3 DNA sequence: TGTGCCAGCAGCTTAGCTGGGACTAGCGGGAACACAGATACGCAGTATTTT. The full variable domain, in which reference TRBV7-6 and TRBJ2-3 provide the parts outside the CDR3, is GAGVSQSPRYKVTKRGQDVALRCDPISGHVSLYWYRQALGQGPEFLTYFNYEAQQDKSGLPNDRFSAERPEGSISTLTIQRTEQRDSAMYRCASSLAGTSGNTDTQYFGPGTRLTVL.

This clonotype was seen more than once but under ten times. The chain employs TRBV12-3 or TRBV12-4 and TRBJ2-1; 7 bases map to TRBD2. CDR3 length: 14 residues. V dropped 7 bases and J dropped 4; count of bases not matched to a gene: 7. The CDR3 DNA reads as TGTGCCAGCAAACCGGGACTAACTTACAATGAGCAGTTCTTC. Translating it yields CASKPGLTYNEQFF.

The sample holds a few counts of this clonotype. The gene calls are TRBV12-3 or TRBV12-4 and TRBJ1-4; D uncertain. This CDR3 spans 15 amino acids. V lost 3 bases and J lost 7, with 15 bases in between. The CDR3 DNA reads TGTGCCAGCAGTTTGGTGGGTTCACGCCGTGAAAAACTGTTTTTT. This codes for CASSLVGSRREKLFF.

The CDR3, as DNA: TGTGCCAGCAGCACTCCACTAGCGGGAGCTCACAATGAGCAGTTCTTC. It specifies CASSTPLAGAHNEQFF. The chain is built from TRBV7-6 and TRBJ2-1; 11 bases agree with TRBD2. The CDR3 spans 16 residues. Per the germline V gene, CDR1 is SGHVS and CDR2 is FNYEAQ. V shed 5 bases and J 5 bases; nucleotides not matched to a gene: 8.

This clonotype occurred a few times. J is TRBJ2-1 and V is TRBV12-3 or TRBV12-4, with 9 bases that match TRBD1. J was trimmed by 4 bases and V by 1 base; bases with no gene match: 8. CDR3 length equals 17 residues. CDR3 DNA: TGTGCCAGCAGTTTAGTTCCGGGACAGGGCCATTACAATGAGCAGTTCTTC. Protein: CASSLVPGQGHYNEQFF.